Listed below are T cell receptor beta chains from one sample, sequenced in a study of blood T cells in healthy people across ages. TCRdb redid the calling of the 5' RACE reads with MiXCR, one entry per CDR3 protein. The sample holds some 1.4 million distinct CDR3 sequences, about 43% seen once. Sequences were obtained from blood. All receptors come from a woman between 18 and 30 years old in good health. The CDR3 runs from the conserved cysteine through the conserved F or W. The order of the fields is D gene, clone size, V gene, J gene, CDR3 protein, CDR3 DNA. The D gene is left open where the match is weak. Expanded clones get a size class; other rows say once, few or many, or leave the size out.

D: -; size: -; V: TRBV4-2; J: TRBJ2-3; CDR3: CASSQDRLLTDTQYF; DNA: TGTGCCAGCAGCCAAGATCGACTCCTCACAGATACGCAGTATTTT
D: -; size: -; V: TRBV4-2; J: TRBJ2-1; CDR3: CASSLSGSLGNEQFF; DNA: TGTGCCAGCAGCCTTAGCGGTAGCTTGGGGAATGAGCAGTTCTTC
D: TRBD1; size: few; V: TRBV6-2/TRBV6-3; J: TRBJ1-5; CDR3: CASRKTPGQYNQPQHF; DNA: TGTGCCAGCAGAAAGACACCGGGACAGTACAATCAGCCCCAGCATTTT
D: -; size: -; V: TRBV9; J: TRBJ1-2; CDR3: CASRLGANKDYGYTF; DNA: TGTGCCAGCAGGTTGGGCGCGAACAAGGACTATGGCTACACCTTC
D: -; size: few; V: TRBV6-6; J: TRBJ2-7; CDR3: CASMGTLGYYEQYF; DNA: TGTGCCAGCATGGGGACCCTGGGGTACTACGAGCAGTACTTC
D: -; size: few; V: TRBV7-2; J: TRBJ2-7; CDR3: CASSLGTYLYEQYF; DNA: TGTGCCAGCAGCTTAGGGACATACCTCTACGAGCAGTACTTC
D: TRBD1; size: -; V: TRBV5-1; J: TRBJ2-7; CDR3: CASSTDPGTGGNEQYF; DNA: TGCGCCAGCAGCACAGATCCCGGGACAGGGGGAAACGAGCAGTACTTC
D: -; size: few; V: TRBV20-1; J: TRBJ1-5; CDR3: CSASAGDQPQHF; DNA: TGCAGTGCTAGCGCAGGGGACCAGCCCCAGCATTTT
D: TRBD2; size: -; V: TRBV20-1; J: TRBJ2-1; CDR3: CSAKAGTSGTVKYNERFF; DNA: TGCAGTGCTAAAGCCGGGACTAGCGGGACAGTGAAATACAATGAGCGGTTCTTC
D: -; size: -; V: TRBV15; J: TRBJ1-5; CDR3: CATRAGNQPQHF; DNA: TGTGCCACCCGGGCAGGGAATCAGCCCCAGCATTTT
D: -; size: few; V: TRBV7-2; J: TRBJ1-2; CDR3: CASSSPDGEVVGYTF; DNA: TGTGCCAGCAGCTCCCCGGATGGAGAGGTAGTTGGCTACACCTTC
D: -; size: -; V: TRBV4-1; J: TRBJ1-2; CDR3: CASSLGTLPNYGYTF; DNA: TGCGCCAGCAGCCTCGGAACGTTACCTAACTATGGCTACACCTTC
D: TRBD1; size: -; V: TRBV19; J: TRBJ1-1; CDR3: CASSPSGGTVTEAFF; DNA: TGTGCCAGTAGTCCTAGTGGAGGGACAGTCACTGAAGCTTTCTTT
D: TRBD2; size: once; V: TRBV30; J: TRBJ2-3; CDR3: CAPEGASGNDDTQYF; DNA: TGTGCCCCCGAAGGGGCTAGCGGGAACGATGATACGCAGTATTTT
D: -; size: -; V: TRBV9; J: TRBJ1-5; CDR3: CARYEWRVRQPQHF; DNA: TGTGCCCGTTACGAGTGGAGGGTAAGACAGCCCCAGCATTTT
D: TRBD2; size: few; V: TRBV10-3; J: TRBJ2-1; CDR3: CATDEGLAAVNEQFF; DNA: TGTGCCACGGACGAGGGACTAGCGGCGGTCAATGAGCAGTTCTTC
D: TRBD1; size: few; V: TRBV29-1; J: TRBJ1-4; CDR3: CSVGAPQGTEKLFF; DNA: TGCAGCGTTGGTGCGCCACAGGGGACCGAAAAACTGTTTTTT
D: TRBD1; size: -; V: TRBV28; J: TRBJ2-7; CDR3: CASRPGGTGGCEQYF; DNA: TGTGCCAGCAGACCTGGGGGGACAGGGGGTTGCGAGCAGTACTTC
D: -; size: -; V: TRBV6-4; J: TRBJ1-4; CDR3: CASSDSRRRNEKLFF; DNA: TGTGCCAGCAGTGACTCTCGCAGGCGGAATGAAAAACTGTTTTTT
D: TRBD2; size: -; V: TRBV12-3/TRBV12-4; J: TRBJ2-2; CDR3: CANNSIAGAGAGELFF; DNA: TGTGCCAACAACTCCATAGCGGGGGCCGGCGCCGGGGAGCTGTTTTTT
D: -; size: many; V: TRBV9; J: TRBJ2-1; CDR3: CASTYQGNSYNEQFF; DNA: TGTGCCAGCACGTATCAGGGCAACTCCTACAATGAGCAGTTCTTC
D: -; size: few; V: TRBV12-3/TRBV12-4; J: TRBJ1-4; CDR3: CASSPSDRSTNEKLFF; DNA: TGTGCCAGCAGCCCCTCGGACAGATCAACTAATGAAAAACTGTTTTTT
D: -; size: few; V: TRBV10-3; J: TRBJ2-3; CDR3: CAISLATSSFTDTQYF; DNA: TGTGCCATCAGTTTAGCGACCAGTTCTTTCACAGATACGCAGTATTTT
D: -; size: few; V: TRBV5-1; J: TRBJ2-7; CDR3: CASSLAGGPGTNEQYF; DNA: TGCGCCAGCAGCTTGGCCGGGGGCCCCGGGACAAACGAGCAGTACTTC
D: -; size: -; V: TRBV5-4; J: TRBJ1-2; CDR3: CASSLWDGNFYGYTF; DNA: TGTGCCAGCAGCTTGTGGGACGGAAATTTTTATGGCTACACCTTC
D: -; size: -; V: TRBV9; J: TRBJ2-1; CDR3: CASNVVGETIRQFF; DNA: TGTGCCAGCAACGTAGTAGGGGAGACTATTCGGCAGTTCTTC
D: -; size: -; V: TRBV7-2; J: TRBJ1-2; CDR3: CASSLTDGNYGYTF; DNA: TGTGCCAGCAGCTTAACCGACGGCAACTATGGCTACACCTTC